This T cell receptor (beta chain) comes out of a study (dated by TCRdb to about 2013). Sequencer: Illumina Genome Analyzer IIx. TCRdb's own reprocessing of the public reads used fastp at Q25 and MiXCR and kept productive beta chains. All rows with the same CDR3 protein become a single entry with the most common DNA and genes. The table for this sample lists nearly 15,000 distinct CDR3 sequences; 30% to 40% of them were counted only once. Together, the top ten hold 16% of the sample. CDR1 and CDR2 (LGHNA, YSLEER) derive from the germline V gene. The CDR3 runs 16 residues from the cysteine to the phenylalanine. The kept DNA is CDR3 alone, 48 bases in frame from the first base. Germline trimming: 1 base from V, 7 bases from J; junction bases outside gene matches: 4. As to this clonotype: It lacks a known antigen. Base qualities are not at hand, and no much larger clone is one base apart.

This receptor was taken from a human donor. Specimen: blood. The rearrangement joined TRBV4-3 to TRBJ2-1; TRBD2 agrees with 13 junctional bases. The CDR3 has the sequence CASSQVTSGRLNEQFF. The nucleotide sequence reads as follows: TGCGCCAGCAGCCAAGTGACTAGCGGGAGGTTAAATGAGCAGTTCTTC.